The T cell receptor beta chain under discussion was sequenced for a study of T cells in Graves' hyperthyroidism and ophthalmopathy. General study findings and limits: Ophthalmopathy cases were set apart from stable hyperthyroidism by a 13 V-J model. Median prediction lead before ophthalmopathy onset was 5 to 7.5 months with the model. Most thyroid clonotypes with frequency above 0.001 were detected in blood.

This clonotype was seen ten or more times. Its antigen is undetermined. The CDR3 is 16 residues long. The germline V gene has CDR1 MNHEY and CDR2 SMNVEV (reference sequence). V was cut by 1 base and J by 1 base, with 13 bases left in between. What was amplified from RNA transcripts were TCR beta CDR3 regions. During a first-round RT-PCR of the TCR CDR3, the HTBI primer set was used. TCRdb re-called the multiplex PCR reads through MiXCR, storing one row per CDR3 protein. The sample yields under 400,000 distinct CDR3 sequences, around a sixth seen once. The chain recombines TRBV27 with TRBJ2-5; possibly TRBD1 for D (6 bases). This sequence originates from a woman between 35 and 50 years old with Graves' ophthalmopathy. The sequencing input was blood. CDR3: CASSLYGRGVQETQYF. The CDR3 DNA sequence: TGTGCCAGCAGTTTATACGGCAGGGGAGTCCAAGAGACCCAGTACTTC.